The 32 T cell receptor beta chains given below trace back to one sample, sequenced in a study of T cell repertoires in cytomegalovirus infection. MiXCR was run by TCRdb on the reads, yielding one entry per CDR3 protein. There are just under 300,000 distinct CDR3 sequences in the sample; 8% to 10% occur only once, and 2.5% lies in the top ten. Sequences were obtained from PBMCs. The receptors stem from a human donor in good health (CMV status not recorded). Some clones in this sample may be carry-over from other donors' samples.

The CDR3 region is CASSVASGPREQFF. The CDR3 nucleotides read TGTGCCAGCAGCGTAGCTTCCGGACCAAGGGAGCAGTTCTTC. This chain uses TRBV9 with TRBJ2-1; D remains ambiguous. The germline V gene has CDR1 SGDLS and CDR2 YYNGEE. V was pared by 0 bases and J by 10 bases, with 14 bases between. The length of the CDR3 is 14 residues.

This clonotype was seen repeatedly, ten times or more. The chain joins TRBV12-3 or TRBV12-4 to TRBJ2-3; D could derive from TRBD1 or TRBD2 (6 bases each). CDR3 length equals 15 residues. Deletions cut 6 bases from V and 3 bases from J, with 16 bases between. The CDR3: CASSWSGGITDTQYF. Here the CDR3 DNA reads TGTGCCAGCAGCTGGTCCGGGGGCATTACAGATACGCAGTATTTT.

This clonotype turned up a few times. The chain couples TRBV6-5 to TRBJ2-5; 15 bases align to TRBD2. Germline loops: CDR1 MNHEY, CDR2 SVGAGI. The CDR3 length is 20 residues. After removal of 6 bases from V and 4 bases from J, the junction contained 18 bases not matched to a gene. The CDR3 loop reads CASSTDPPGLAGGRGETQYF. The DNA of the CDR3 is TGTGCCAGCAGCACAGATCCTCCGGGACTAGCGGGGGGTCGGGGAGAGACCCAGTACTTC.

This clonotype showed up just a few times. This chain uses TRBV7-9 with TRBJ1-3; 8 bases match TRBD1. The V gene's germline CDR1 is SEHNR and CDR2 FQNEAQ (reference sequence). V lost 5 bases to trimming and J lost 0 bases; unmatched junction nucleotides: 3. The CDR3 is made up of 15 amino acids. CDR3: CASSRQGTSGNTIYF. CDR3 nucleotides: TGTGCCAGCAGCCGACAGGGGACCTCTGGAAACACCATATATTTT.

The V call is TRBV2, the J call TRBJ2-5, with D perhaps given as TRBD1 or TRBD2 (6 bases each). CDR3 length: 16 amino acids. With 9 bases removed from V and 0 bases from J, the gap between germline ends came to 20 bases. CDR1 and CDR2 (germline): SNHLY, FYNNEI. Here the CDR3 reads CAREGEPGWYQETQYF. CDR3 DNA sequence: TGTGCCAGGGAGGGGGAGCCGGGATGGTACCAAGAGACCCAGTACTTC.

The chain is built from TRBV19 and TRBJ1-1, with 8 bases aligning to TRBD1. The V and J ends lost 5 bases and 0 bases, in that order; junction bases with no gene match: 5. Looked up from germline, CDR1 is LNHDA and CDR2 is SQIVND (reference sequence). The CDR3 sequence is 15 residues long. The CDR3 DNA is TGTGCCAGTAGTGGGACAGGTACCATGAACACTGAAGCTTTCTTT. Translation: CASSGTGTMNTEAFF.

Ten or more counts support this clonotype. The chain is built from TRBV7-8 and TRBJ2-2, with 9 bases fitting TRBD1. The CDR3 consists of 15 residues. Germline lookup yields CDR1 SGHVS and CDR2 FQNEAQ. The trim removed 5 bases at V and 1 base at J, leaving 2 bases unmatched. In DNA, the CDR3 is TGTGCCAGCAGCCCGGGACAGGGGAACACCGGGGAGCTGTTTTTT. Amino acids: CASSPGQGNTGELFF. Complete variable domain (other parts from reference TRBV7-8 and TRBJ2-2): GAGVSQSPRYKVAKRGQDVALRCDPISGHVSLFWYQQALGQGPEFLTYFQNEAQLDKSGLPSDRFFAERPEGSVSTLKIQRTQQEDSAVYLCASSPGQGNTGELFFGEGSRLTVL.

This clonotype was detected ten times or more. The DNA for the CDR3 is TGTGCCACTACCCGCGGGGGACAGAACAATGAGCAGTTCTTC. Its protein product is CATTRGGQNNEQFF. V and J are TRBV24-1 and TRBJ2-1; D may match TRBD1 or TRBD2 (7 bases each). Germline lookup yields CDR1 KGHDR and CDR2 SFDVKD. The CDR3 spans 14 residues. Trimming took off 10 bases at V and 5 bases at J, with 17 bases between the two ends.

This clonotype was recorded at least ten times. This chain joins TRBV29-1 and TRBJ1-1; weak D call: TRBD1 (5 bases). The CDR3 runs 13 residues. The germline V gene encodes CDR1 SQVTM and CDR2 ANQGSEA. V was cut by 4 bases and J by 0 bases, with 9 bases left in between. In nucleotides, the CDR3 is TGCAGCGTTGCGGGGGTACTGAACACTGAAGCTTTCTTT. Translating gives CSVAGVLNTEAFF.

This clonotype was seen at least ten times. V gene TRBV6-5 combines with J gene TRBJ2-7, with a tentative D call TRBD2 (5 bases). The V and J ends lost 2 bases and 3 bases respectively, with 11 bases between them. This CDR3 is 14 amino acids long. Germline V gives CDR1 MNHEY, CDR2 SVGAGI. Here the CDR3 reads CASSYLGRGYEQYF. The CDR3 DNA sequence: TGTGCCAGCAGTTACCTCGGACGGGGCTACGAGCAGTACTTC.

This clonotype was observed many times. The V and J genes are TRBV7-2 and TRBJ2-5, with TRBD2 identical over 10 bases. There are 16 residues in the CDR3. Germline values: CDR1 SGHTA, CDR2 FQGNSA. V lost 4 bases and J lost 5; bases outside the gene matches: 10. CDR3 sequence: CASSSAGSGGRETQYF. The CDR3, as DNA: TGTGCCAGCAGCTCCGCGGGTAGCGGGGGGCGGGAGACCCAGTACTTC.

This clonotype was counted at least ten times. The CDR3 loop is CSARTQTRLDTYEQYF. The CDR3, as DNA: TGCAGTGCTAGAACCCAGACACGTCTCGATACCTACGAGCAGTACTTC. The V and J genes are TRBV20-1 and TRBJ2-7; D ambiguous. Trimming stripped 2 bases from V and 2 bases from J, with 19 bases between. Germline assignment: CDR1 DFQATT and CDR2 SNEGSKA (reference sequence). The CDR3 is 16 residues long.

This clonotype was counted between two and nine times. The chain has TRBV20-1 and TRBJ2-1; 11 bases are shared with TRBD2. The germline V gene encodes CDR1 DFQATT and CDR2 SNEGSKA (reference sequence). There are 17 residues in the CDR3. Trimming cost V 5 bases and J 4 bases; bases outside gene matches: 13. The chain's CDR3 is CSAGTSGGLFGYNEQFF. Here the CDR3 DNA reads TGCAGTGCTGGCACTAGCGGGGGCCTGTTCGGGTACAATGAGCAGTTCTTC.

This clonotype showed up just a few times. The chain has TRBV29-1 and TRBJ2-2; a possible D gene is TRBD2 (6 bases). This CDR3 is 14 amino acids long. The germline CDR1 and CDR2 sequences are SQVTM and ANQGSEA. CDR3 nucleotide sequence: TGCACTGGAGGGGCCGGGCGGGGCACCGGGGAGCTGTTTTTT. Translation: CTGGAGRGTGELFF.

The rearrangement uses TRBV12-5 and TRBJ2-1; D may correspond to TRBD1 or TRBD2 (5 bases each). Trimming stripped 3 bases from V and 10 bases from J, with 13 bases between. The CDR3 has 13 amino acids. Germline assignment: CDR1 LGHNT and CDR2 FRNRAP. CDR3 region: CASGFNPRGEQFF. CDR3 DNA: TGTGCTAGTGGTTTTAACCCCCGGGGCGAGCAGTTCTTC. Full variable domain (remainder filled in from reference TRBV12-5 and TRBJ2-1): DARVTQTPRHKVTEMGQEVTMRCQPILGHNTVFWYRQTMMQGLELLAYFRNRAPLDDSGMPKDRFSAEMPDATLATLKIQPSEPRDSAVYFCASGFNPRGEQFFGPGTRLTVL.

This clonotype was counted ten times or more. CDR3 amino acids: CASSLELRWSTGELFF. The CDR3 DNA reads TGTGCCAGCAGCTTAGAACTACGCTGGAGCACCGGGGAGCTGTTTTTT. The genes are TRBV7-8 and TRBJ2-2; D is uncertain. In germline, CDR1 is SGHVS, CDR2 FQNEAQ. The CDR3 totals 16 residues. With 1 base removed from V and 4 bases from J, the gap between germline ends came to 13 bases.

The chain carries TRBV2 and TRBJ1-2; 7 nucleotides match TRBD1. Germline CDR1 SNHLY, CDR2 FYNNEI. Losses at the gene ends were 8 bases for V and 5 bases for J; bases not matched to a gene: 8. This CDR3 contains 13 residues. CDR3 amino acids: CASSSGTVYGYTF. The CDR3 region has the DNA TGTGCCAGCTCCTCCGGGACAGTGTATGGCTACACCTTC.

This clonotype was seen just once. In DNA, the CDR3 is TGTGCCAGCAGGGGTGGGGGGGCCAACGTCCTGACTTTC. This sequence encodes CASRGGGANVLTF. V usage is TRBV28 and J usage is TRBJ2-6; D uncertain. Looked up from germline, CDR1 is MDHEN and CDR2 is SYDVKM. The CDR3 covers 13 residues. V dropped 6 bases and J dropped 4 bases, with 7 bases sitting between them.

This chain links TRBV29-1 with TRBJ2-1, with 10 bases lining up with TRBD2. Germline CDR1 and CDR2: SQVTM and ANQGSEA. CDR3 length: 16 amino acids. V lost 4 bases and J lost 4; bases outside the gene matches: 10. CDR3 in DNA: TGCAGCGTTGTAGGTTTCCTAGCGGGGGTGTACAATGAGCAGTTCTTC. This gives the protein CSVVGFLAGVYNEQFF.

This clonotype has at least ten counts. This chain links TRBV20-1 with TRBJ2-6; TRBD1 might be the D (5 bases). Trimming removed 0 bases at V and 2 bases at J, with 8 bases between. CDR3 length: 15 amino acids. Germline V lookup: CDR1 DFQATT, CDR2 SNEGSKA (reference sequence). The CDR3 spells CSARDHRTGANVLTF. The CDR3 DNA sequence: TGCAGTGCTAGAGATCACAGGACTGGGGCCAACGTCCTGACTTTC.

This clonotype was counted at least ten times. The rearrangement joins TRBV19 to TRBJ1-1; D uncertain. V was trimmed by 7 bases and J by 0 bases, leaving 18 bases between them. The germline CDR1 and CDR2 sequences are LNHDA and SQIVND (reference sequence). The CDR3 covers 16 residues. CDR3 amino acids: CASIMDTGRMNTEAFF. The DNA for the CDR3 is TGTGCCAGTATCATGGATACTGGACGGATGAACACTGAAGCTTTCTTT. Supplemented by reference TRBV19 and TRBJ1-1, the full variable domain reads DGGITQSPKYLFRKEGQNVTLSCEQNLNHDAMYWYRQDPGQGLRLIYYSQIVNDFQKGDIAEGYSVSREKKESFPLTVTSAQKNPTAFYLCASIMDTGRMNTEAFFGQGTRLTVV.

This clonotype was recorded at least ten times. The V and J genes are TRBV7-8 and TRBJ2-1, with TRBD1 matching over 9 bases. Per germline, CDR1 SGHVS and CDR2 FQNEAQ. The CDR3 extends over 15 amino acids. Germline trimming cut 8 bases from V and 8 bases from J; bases unmatched to any gene: 13. The CDR3 DNA follows: TGTGCCAGCTCCCACCTTACCACAGGGGGCGATGAGCAGTTCTTC. This gives the protein CASSHLTTGGDEQFF.

This clonotype was recorded many times. The CDR3 region has the DNA TGTGCCAGCACCGGATATAGCAATCAGCCCCAGCATTTT. Protein product: CASTGYSNQPQHF. V is TRBV2 and J is TRBJ1-5, with unresolved D. The V end lost 7 bases, the J end lost 0 bases, and 7 bases lay between the germline ends. The CDR3 runs 13 residues. CDR1 is SNHLY and CDR2 is FYNNEI in the germline V gene.

Here the CDR3 DNA reads TGCAGTGCTAGAGACGGGGGGGCCCTAGAGACCCAGTACTTC. Translation gives CSARDGGALETQYF. The genes are TRBV20-1 and TRBJ2-5; 8 bases align to TRBD2. CDR1 and CDR2 (germline): DFQATT, SNEGSKA (reference sequence). Trimming removed 0 bases from V and 4 bases from J; junction bases left unmatched: 4. The CDR3 spans 14 residues.

The V and J genes are TRBV6-5 and TRBJ2-1; TRBD2 agrees at 8 bases. Germline-derived CDR1 and CDR2 are MNHEY and SVGAGI. The CDR3 covers 15 residues. With V trimmed by 6 bases and J by 4 bases, 8 bases remained unmatched. CDR3 bases: TGTGCCAGCAGACCCCCGGGGGGGTGGTACAATGAGCAGTTCTTC. As protein: CASRPPGGWYNEQFF.

This clonotype was observed many times. The J gene is TRBJ1-6, the V gene TRBV12-3 or TRBV12-4; D is undetermined. This CDR3 is 14 amino acids long. V lost 3 bases and J 7 bases, leaving 10 bases between the germline ends. The CDR3 sequence: CASSLGSVNSPLHF. The DNA of the CDR3 is TGTGCCAGCAGTTTGGGGTCGGTGAATTCACCCCTCCACTTT.

The V gene is TRBV7-9, the J gene TRBJ2-3, with D possibly TRBD2 on 6 matching bases. Germline CDR1 SEHNR, CDR2 FQNEAQ (reference sequence). V was clipped by 4 bases and J by 4 bases, with 18 bases between them. CDR3 size: 16 residues. CDR3 nucleotide sequence: TGTGCCAGCAGCTACCCTCCCCTAGGGGAGGCAGATACGCAGTATTTT. This translates into CASSYPPLGEADTQYF.

This clonotype was observed a handful of times. This chain joins TRBV14 and TRBJ1-2; D not certain. V lost 0 bases and J 7 bases, leaving 12 bases between the germline ends. The CDR3 is made up of 14 amino acids. The germline CDR1 and CDR2 sequences are SGHDN and FVKESK. CDR3 coding DNA: TGTGCCAGCAGCCAAGAATCCAGGTCGAGTGGCTACACCTTC. Translated: CASSQESRSSGYTF.

Ten or more counts support this clonotype. Written as DNA, the CDR3 is TGTGCCAGCAGCTTAGGCCCATACGGCGAGCAGTACGTC. This codes for CASSLGPYGEQYV. The rearrangement uses TRBV7-8 and TRBJ2-7; unclear D gene. The CDR3 sequence is 13 residues long. Germline CDR1 is SGHVS and CDR2 is FQNEAQ. V shed 1 base and J shed 6 bases, with 10 bases lying between them.

This clonotype was found many times. This chain links TRBV7-2 with TRBJ2-1; 7 bases fit TRBD2. This CDR3 spans 15 amino acids. The germline CDR1 and CDR2 sequences are SGHTA and FQGNSA. V lost 3 bases to trimming and J lost 4 bases; unmatched junction nucleotides: 6. The CDR3 reads CASSFRGVGYNEQFF. The DNA for the CDR3 is TGTGCCAGCAGCTTCCGGGGGGTGGGGTACAATGAGCAGTTCTTC.

In its sample, this clonotype was seen a few times. V gene TRBV19 combines with J gene TRBJ2-7, with D perhaps given as TRBD1 or TRBD2 (5 bases each). This CDR3 region has 15 residues. Germline V lookup: CDR1 LNHDA, CDR2 SQIVND (reference sequence). V lost 5 bases and J 2 bases, leaving 16 bases between the germline ends. The chain's CDR3 is CASSVTGTATYEQYF. CDR3 coding DNA: TGTGCCAGTAGTGTCACCGGGACGGCGACCTACGAGCAGTACTTC.

This clonotype was counted only a few times. The CDR3 DNA reads TGTGCCAGTCCCCCCAGGTCTTGGGCGAGTAATGAGCAGTTCTTC. Translating it yields CASPPRSWASNEQFF. The chain has TRBV28 and TRBJ2-1; no reliable D call. The germline CDR1 and CDR2 sequences are MDHEN and SYDVKM. V lost 9 bases to trimming and J lost 7 bases, with 22 bases between them. The CDR3 is 15 residues long.